This TCR beta chain was identified during a study of beta chain features in type 1 diabetes. Points from the study as a whole: People with Type 1 diabetes carried modestly yet significantly shorter TCRB CDR3s in all four CD4+ subsets. At VDJ recombination sites, type 1 diabetes patients had fewer insertions and more deleted nucleotides. PCR might favor shorter templates, but any such skew would affect patients and controls equally.

Reverse transcription of all isolated RNA meant that expressed TCRB transcripts were sequenced. Profiled with immunoSEQ multiplex PCR; TCRdb holds only in-frame clones, not every one. The repertoire holds approximately 600,000 clones, with roughly an eighth as singletons. CD45RO/CCR7/CD25/CD127/CD95/CD27 staining was used to isolate CD4+ naive, central memory, regulatory and stem cell-like memory cells by sorting. Sorted cells reached over 95% purity in every population. The CDR3 totals 15 residues. Per the germline V gene, CDR1 is LNHDA and CDR2 is SQIVND (reference sequence). V lost 6 bases and J 4 bases, leaving 18 bases between the germline ends. This clone was recorded a few times. Its target is not known.

This TCR was sampled from a man younger than 40 with type 1 diabetes. Sequencing was carried out using naive CD4+ T cells from blood. J is TRBJ1-2 and V is TRBV19; D not certain. The CDR3 spells CASRPTTDPAYGYTF. The CDR3 DNA reads TGTGCCAGTAGACCAACAACGGACCCAGCCTATGGCTACACCTTC. Drawing the rest from reference TRBV19 and TRBJ1-2, the complete variable domain is DGGITQSPKYLFRKEGQNVTLSCEQNLNHDAMYWYRQDPGQGLRLIYYSQIVNDFQKGDIAEGYSVSREKKESFPLTVTSAQKNPTAFYLCASRPTTDPAYGYTFGSGTRLTVV.